This T cell receptor (beta chain) was retrieved from a study of post-analysis software for immune sequencing data. The study's findings and limits: Patients carried roughly five TRBV segments more frequently than controls did, and TRBV5-6, TRBV5-1 and TRBV20-1 were among them.

The CDR3 is made up of 14 amino acids. J was trimmed by 3 bases and V by 6 bases; bases with no gene match: 6. CDR1 and CDR2 from the germline V gene are DFQATT and SNEGSKA (reference sequence). Unique molecular identifiers were built into the TCR beta cDNA libraries. A single record per CDR3 protein comes from TCRdb applying MiXCR to the PCR reads. This sample has 350,000 to 450,000 distinct CDR3 sequences, with about a third found just once. The sample holds a few counts of this clonotype. What it binds is unknown. Material for sequencing was blood. The sequence was collected from a girl between 10 and 17 years old with multiple sclerosis. This chain connects TRBV20-1 to TRBJ2-1; 9 bases are a match to TRBD2. As DNA, the CDR3 is TGCAGTGCCCTTCTAGCGGGGATCTACAATGAGCAGTTCTTC. It yields the protein CSALLAGIYNEQFF.